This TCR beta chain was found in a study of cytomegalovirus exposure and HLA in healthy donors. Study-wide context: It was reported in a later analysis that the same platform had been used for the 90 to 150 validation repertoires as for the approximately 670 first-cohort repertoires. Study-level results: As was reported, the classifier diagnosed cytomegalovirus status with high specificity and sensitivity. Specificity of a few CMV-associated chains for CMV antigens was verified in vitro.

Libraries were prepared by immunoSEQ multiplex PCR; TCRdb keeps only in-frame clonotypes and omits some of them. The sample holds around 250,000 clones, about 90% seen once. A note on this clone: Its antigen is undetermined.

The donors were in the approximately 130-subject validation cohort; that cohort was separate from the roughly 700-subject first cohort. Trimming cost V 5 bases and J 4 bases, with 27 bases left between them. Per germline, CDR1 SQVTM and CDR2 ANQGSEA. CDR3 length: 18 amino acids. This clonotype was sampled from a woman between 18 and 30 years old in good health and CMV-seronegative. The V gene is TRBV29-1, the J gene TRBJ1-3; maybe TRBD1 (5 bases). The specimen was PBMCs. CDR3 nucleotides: TGCAGCGTTCACCTAGCGCAGGGTGAAGGGACCTCGGGAAACACCATATATTTT. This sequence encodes CSVHLAQGEGTSGNTIYF.